The sample holds many counts of the clone carrying this T cell receptor (beta chain). TCRdb redid the calling of the 5' RACE reads with MiXCR, one entry per CDR3 protein. The sample holds roughly 560,000 distinct CDR3 sequences, over 20% seen once. The CDR3 runs to 12 residues. Per germline, CDR1 LGHDT and CDR2 YNNKEL (reference sequence). The V and J ends lost 5 bases and 3 bases respectively, with 4 bases between them. This sample is part of a study of T-cell memory formation after mild COVID-19. Study summary: Clusters were largely donor specific.

The V call is TRBV3-1, the J call TRBJ2-2; D is uncertain. Sample: PBMCs or a T cell subset sorted from them (not recorded which). The receptor comes from an adult woman who had mild COVID-19 (a few samples of this study predate the infection). Cell type and time point are not known. The CDR3 sequence: CASSDYTGELFF. The CDR3 DNA is TGTGCCAGCAGCGACTACACCGGGGAGCTGTTTTTT.